These 10 T cell receptor beta chains were all obtained from the same sample, sequenced in a study of blood T cell repertoires in COVID-19 (dated by TCRdb to 2020 to 2022). The library came from the immunoSEQ multiplex PCR assay. In its TCRdb copy, this immuneACCESS table keeps in-frame sequences only and misses some clones. Where compared with another copy, unresolved V genes explain less than half of these, and the others have no known cause. The sample has 150,000 to 180,000 clones on record, about 89% of them singletons. Less than 0.6% of the sample is held by the ten biggest clonotypes. Sequenced: peripheral blood. These receptors came from a man aged 50 or older with acute or convalescent COVID-19.

The gene calls are TRBV4-1 and TRBJ2-7, with a weak D call TRBD2 (5 bases). V lost 0 bases and J 2 bases, leaving 14 bases between the germline ends. The length of the CDR3 is 16 residues. Per the germline V gene, CDR1 is MGHRA and CDR2 is YSYEKL. CDR3: CASSQETLEGPYEQYF. The CDR3 DNA is TGCGCCAGCAGCCAAGAGACTCTCGAGGGTCCCTACGAGCAGTACTTC.

V and J are TRBV5-1 and TRBJ1-2; D is ambiguous. The germline CDR1 and CDR2 sequences are SGHRS and YFSETQ. V was pared by 0 bases and J by 3 bases, with 9 bases between. The CDR3 covers 14 residues. CDR3 loop: CASSLAEGYYGYTF. The CDR3 DNA is TGCGCCAGCAGCTTGGCCGAGGGCTACTATGGCTACACCTTC.

This rearrangement joins TRBV7-8 to TRBJ2-1, with 7 bases matching TRBD1. This CDR3 region has 15 residues. Germline V gene sequence: CDR1 SGHVS, CDR2 FQNEAQ. Trimming at V came to 5 bases and at J to 6 bases, leaving 10 bases not matched to a gene. CDR3 amino acids: CASSPGQASFNEQFF. CDR3 nucleotides: TGTGCCAGCAGCCCAGGACAGGCGAGCTTCAATGAGCAGTTCTTC.

The chain has TRBV28 and TRBJ1-1; possible D gene TRBD1, 5 bases. V was cut by 1 base and J by 1 base, with 7 bases left in between. The CDR3 runs to 14 residues. Per germline, CDR1 MDHEN and CDR2 SYDVKM. The chain's CDR3 is CASSLYRSNTEAFF. In DNA form, the CDR3 reads TGTGCCAGCAGTTTATACAGGTCGAACACTGAAGCTTTCTTT.

J is TRBJ1-2 and V is TRBV27; 8 nucleotides line up with TRBD1. This CDR3 is 17 amino acids long. Germline CDR1 is MNHEY and CDR2 is SMNVEV (reference sequence). With V trimmed by 6 bases and J by 2 bases, 14 bases remained unmatched. CDR3 loop: CASSRLPTGQGNYGYTF. The CDR3 DNA is TGTGCCAGCAGCCGACTCCCGACCGGACAGGGAAACTATGGCTACACCTTC.

This clone came up once. V gene TRBV6-5 combines with J gene TRBJ1-1, with TRBD1 identical over 7 bases. The CDR3 is made up of 14 amino acids. After removal of 4 bases from V and 1 base from J, the junction contained 3 bases not matched to a gene. Germline CDR1 is MNHEY and CDR2 is SVGAGI. The CDR3 coding sequence is TGTGCCAGCAGTTCGACAGGGACGAACACTGAAGCTTTCTTT. Amino acids: CASSSTGTNTEAFF.

The genes are TRBV5-1 and TRBJ1-2; D remains ambiguous. Germline V gene lookup returns CDR1 SGHRS and CDR2 YFSETQ. The CDR3 runs to 13 residues. V dropped 0 bases and J dropped 2 bases, with 5 bases sitting between them. The CDR3 region is CASSLGENYGYTF. CDR3 sequence (DNA): TGCGCCAGCAGCTTGGGTGAGAACTATGGCTACACCTTC. Filled out from reference TRBV5-1 and TRBJ1-2, the complete variable domain reads KAGVTQTPRYLIKTRGQQVTLSCSPISGHRSVSWYQQTPGQGLQFLFEYFSETQRNKGNFPGRFSGRQFSNSRSEMNVSTLELGDSALYLCASSLGENYGYTFGSGTRLTVV.

The J gene is TRBJ1-4, the V gene TRBV7-9; TRBD1 matches at 7 bases. This CDR3 contains 18 residues. The germline CDR1 and CDR2 sequences are SEHNR and FQNEAQ (reference sequence). V gave up 0 bases and J gave up 3 bases; unmatched junction bases: 10. CDR3 amino acids: CASSLAQTSQGANEKLFF. The DNA for the CDR3 is TGTGCCAGCAGCTTAGCGCAAACGTCGCAGGGGGCTAATGAAAAACTGTTTTTT.

V and J are TRBV24-1 and TRBJ2-1, with unresolved D. V was cut by 3 bases and J by 0 bases, with 11 bases left in between. CDR3 length: 16 amino acids. Germline CDR1 KGHDR, CDR2 SFDVKD. Written as DNA, the CDR3 is TGTGCCACCAGTGATCCCCAGATTCGCTCCTACAATGAGCAGTTCTTC. It specifies CATSDPQIRSYNEQFF.

The rearrangement joins TRBV7-3 to TRBJ2-2; D gene uncertain. The CDR3 is 14 residues long. The germline V gene has CDR1 SGHTA and CDR2 FQGTGA. Trimming left V 2 bases short and J 1 base short, with 5 bases between. This CDR3 is CASSLSWNTGELFF. DNA of the CDR3: TGTGCCAGCAGCTTATCCTGGAACACCGGGGAGCTGTTTTTT.